Presented here are 29 T cell receptor beta chains from one specimen sequenced in a study of blood T cells in healthy people across ages. Sample-barcoded 5' priming and a J-beta primer mix drove a second PCR of about 6 to 11 cycles. TCRdb called the 5' RACE reads again in MiXCR, with one record for every CDR3 protein. In the table there are fewer than 950,000 distinct CDR3 sequences, 53% of which are singletons. The source material was blood. The receptors here all came from a man of 80 years or more in good health.

The CDR3 reads CASSQDFGREQYF. Written as DNA, the CDR3 is TGTGCCAGCAGCCAAGATTTTGGGCGGGAACAGTACTTC. The rearrangement links TRBV3-1 to TRBJ2-4, with TRBD2 as a possible D gene (6 bases). V lost 0 bases and J 13 bases, leaving 13 bases between the germline ends. This CDR3 has 13 amino acids. In germline, CDR1 is LGHDT, CDR2 YNNKEL (reference sequence).

V usage is TRBV20-1 and J usage is TRBJ2-5; D gene uncertain. Trimming took off 6 bases at V and 0 bases at J, with 11 bases between the two ends. Per the germline V gene, CDR1 is DFQATT and CDR2 is SNEGSKA (reference sequence). The CDR3 length is 13 residues. In DNA, the CDR3 is TGCAGTGCGGCCCCGGATTACCAAGAGACCCAGTACTTC. This translates into CSAAPDYQETQYF.

The V gene is TRBV27, the J gene TRBJ2-3; TRBD2 matches 7 bases. This CDR3 comprises 17 residues. V shed 6 bases and J 3 bases; nucleotides not matched to a gene: 15. CDR1 and CDR2 from the germline V gene are MNHEY and SMNVEV (reference sequence). The CDR3 spells CASSPDGWGGSTDTQYF. For the CDR3, the DNA is TGTGCCAGCAGCCCTGATGGCTGGGGAGGGTCTACAGATACGCAGTATTTT.

V is TRBV5-5 and J is TRBJ2-3; no reliable D call. Germline V lookup: CDR1 SGHKS, CDR2 YYEKEE (reference sequence). This CDR3 is 12 amino acids long. With 7 bases removed from V and 14 bases from J, the gap between germline ends came to 20 bases. CDR3 sequence: CASCPDPTGAYF. CDR3 bases: TGTGCCAGCTGCCCGGACCCCACGGGCGCGTATTTT.

The chain uses TRBV4-2 and TRBJ1-1, with no clear D. V was trimmed by 0 bases and J by 10 bases, leaving 12 bases between them. Germline values: CDR1 LGHNA, CDR2 YNFKEQ. The CDR3 has 13 amino acids. The CDR3 DNA follows: TGTGCCAGCAGCCAAGATTGGGATTATGGAGCTTTCTTT. Its translation is CASSQDWDYGAFF.

The chain is built from TRBV20-1 and TRBJ1-5, with unresolved D. Deletions cut 3 bases from V and 4 bases from J, with 16 bases between. CDR1 is DFQATT and CDR2 is SNEGSKA in the germline V gene (reference sequence). The CDR3 spans 15 residues. This CDR3 reads CSASNPSTLNQPQHF. The DNA of the CDR3 is TGCAGTGCTAGCAACCCCTCGACACTAAATCAGCCCCAGCATTTT.

As for this clonotype: Mismatch with germline at one junction end may stem from a read error. V is TRBV6-5 and J is TRBJ2-1; 7 nucleotides line up with TRBD1. The CDR3 consists of 14 residues. The V gene's germline CDR1 is MNHEY and CDR2 SVGAGI. The CDR3 region has the DNA TGCGCCAGCAGTCCCCGACAGGGCTACAATGAGCAGTTCTTC. Residues: CASSPRQGYNEQFF.

The genes are TRBV7-2 and TRBJ2-5; 8 nucleotides agree with TRBD2. With the DNA end fitting TRBJ2-7 better, the J assignment may be wrong. CDR1 is SGHTA, CDR2 FQGNSA, per germline. This CDR3 contains 15 residues. The CDR3 DNA reads as TGTGCCAGCAGCTTAGTGGGACTAGGAGCCTACGAGCAGTACTTC. Protein product: CASSLVGLGAYEQYF.

This clonotype was picked up a small number of times. The rearrangement links TRBV7-9 to TRBJ1-1; a possible D gene is TRBD1 (5 bases). Trimming took 5 bases from V and 1 from J, leaving 11 bases between them. Germline CDR1 is SEHNR and CDR2 is FQNEAQ (reference sequence). The CDR3 is 14 amino acids. DNA of the CDR3: TGTGCCAGCAGCAGTGACGGGACGAACACTGAAGCTTTCTTT. Residues: CASSSDGTNTEAFF.

The V gene is TRBV20-1, the J gene TRBJ2-7; a possible D gene is TRBD1 (5 bases). The CDR3 is made up of 12 amino acids. The V end was cut by 3 bases, the J end by 4 bases, with 10 bases between. CDR1 is DFQATT, CDR2 SNEGSKA, per germline (reference sequence). Here the CDR3 DNA reads TGCAGTGCTAGGGGTCCAGGGTACGAGCAGTACTTC. It specifies CSARGPGYEQYF.

This clonotype showed up just a few times. V gene TRBV3-1 combines with J gene TRBJ1-2, with no clear D. Germline-derived CDR1 and CDR2 are LGHDT and YNNKEL (reference sequence). The CDR3 is 14 amino acids. The V and J ends lost 4 bases and 2 bases respectively, with 11 bases between them. CDR3 protein: CASSPALRNYGYTF. DNA of the CDR3: TGTGCCAGCAGCCCCGCTTTGAGAAACTATGGCTACACCTTC.

V and J are TRBV27 and TRBJ2-7; TRBD1 matches at 10 bases. The CDR3 has 14 residues. Per germline, CDR1 MNHEY and CDR2 SMNVEV (reference sequence). Trimming cost V 6 bases and J 3 bases; bases outside gene matches: 5. CDR3 in amino acids: CASSFRTGGYEQYF. The CDR3 bases are TGTGCCAGCAGCTTCAGGACAGGGGGCTACGAGCAGTACTTC.

This clonotype was seen just once. The chain employs TRBV5-1 and TRBJ2-3; perhaps D is TRBD1 or TRBD2 (5 bases each). V lost 5 bases, J lost 0 bases, and 10 bases lay in between. CDR1 and CDR2 (germline): SGHRS, YFSETQ. CDR3 length: 14 residues. Here the CDR3 reads CASRIGGSTDTQYF. CDR3 coding DNA: TGCGCCAGCAGGATTGGGGGAAGCACAGATACGCAGTATTTT.

This clonotype was observed a handful of times. V gene TRBV7-3 combines with J gene TRBJ2-3; 8 bases fit TRBD2. CDR1 SGHTA and CDR2 FQGTGA come from the germline V gene. This CDR3 is 15 amino acids long. V lost 0 bases and J lost 6; bases outside the gene matches: 5. CDR3: CASSLTAGVKDTQYF. In nucleotides, the CDR3 is TGTGCCAGCAGCTTAACAGCGGGAGTGAAGGATACGCAGTATTTT.

The V and J genes are TRBV28 and TRBJ2-5; D possibly corresponds to TRBD2 (6 bases). Deletions cut 5 bases from V and 3 bases from J, with 13 bases between. The CDR3 covers 14 residues. Germline values: CDR1 MDHEN, CDR2 SYDVKM. DNA for the CDR3: TGTGCCAGCAGTCCCGGGGGTCAGAAAGAGACCCAGTACTTC. Translation: CASSPGGQKETQYF. The full variable domain, completed using reference TRBV28 and TRBJ2-5, is DVKVTQSSRYLVKRTGEKVFLECVQDMDHENMFWYRQDPGLGLRLIYFSYDVKMKEKGDIPEGYSVSREKKERFSLILESASTNQTSMYLCASSPGGQKETQYFGPGTRLLVL.

The genes are TRBV11-1 and TRBJ1-1; the D is unclear. The germline V and J ends were trimmed by 1 base and 7 bases, with 7 bases remaining between them. CDR3 length: 12 residues. CDR1 and CDR2 from the germline V gene are SGHAT and FQDESV (reference sequence). The CDR3 region is CASSLEVREAFF. CDR3 sequence (DNA): TGTGCCAGCAGCTTAGAGGTCCGTGAAGCTTTCTTT.

This clonotype was detected a few times. This chain joins TRBV10-1 and TRBJ2-7, with D maybe TRBD2 (5 bases). The CDR3 runs 12 residues. The V end was cut by 0 bases, the J end by 6 bases, with 6 bases between. In germline, CDR1 is WNHNN, CDR2 SYGVQD (reference sequence). The CDR3 reads CASSESSGEQYF. In DNA, the CDR3 is TGCGCCAGCAGTGAGTCGAGCGGCGAGCAGTACTTC.

J is TRBJ2-7 and V is TRBV18; TRBD1 aligns across 8 bases. V lost 1 base, J lost 4 bases, and 15 bases stayed unmatched. The CDR3 consists of 18 residues. Germline V CDR1 and CDR2: KGHSH, LQKENI. CDR3 DNA sequence: TGTGCCAGCTCACCACTCCCTGCCGGGACAGGCCTCCTTTACGAGCAGTACTTC. This gives the protein CASSPLPAGTGLLYEQYF.

The chain links TRBV7-6 to TRBJ1-2; D is possibly TRBD1 (6 bases). The CDR3 runs to 16 residues. The germline gives CDR1 SGHVS, CDR2 FNYEAQ. V dropped 5 bases and J dropped 8 bases, with 24 bases sitting between them. CDR3 region: CASSLAGGLPRGGYTF. The CDR3 DNA is TGTGCCAGCAGCCTCGCGGGGGGGCTCCCCAGAGGGGGCTACACCTTC. The whole variable domain, filled in from reference TRBV7-6 and TRBJ1-2, reads GAGVSQSPRYKVTKRGQDVALRCDPISGHVSLYWYRQALGQGPEFLTYFNYEAQQDKSGLPNDRFSAERPEGSISTLTIQRTEQRDSAMYRCASSLAGGLPRGGYTFGSGTRLTVV.

The chain carries TRBV12-3 or TRBV12-4 and TRBJ1-2, with a tentative D call TRBD1 (6 bases). The V end was cut by 0 bases, the J end by 6 bases, with 11 bases between. The CDR3 extends over 14 amino acids. The CDR3 reads CASSLAQRGDGYTF. CDR3 sequence (DNA): TGTGCCAGCAGTTTAGCGCAAAGGGGGGATGGCTACACCTTC.

The genes are TRBV20-1 and TRBJ2-5; no reliable D call. This CDR3 has 13 amino acids. Germline CDR1 reads DFQATT; CDR2 reads SNEGSKA (reference sequence). Trimming removed 1 base at V and 3 bases at J, with 9 bases between. CDR3 region: CSARGPGEETQYF. Here the CDR3 DNA reads TGCAGTGCTAGAGGGCCCGGTGAAGAGACCCAGTACTTC.

This clonotype occurred a few times. V is TRBV29-1 and J is TRBJ2-1; 7 bases fit TRBD1. Germline values: CDR1 SQVTM, CDR2 ANQGSEA. V lost 6 bases and J lost 9; bases outside the gene matches: 11. The length of the CDR3 is 13 residues. In nucleotides, the CDR3 is TGCAGCGTCCGGGACAGTGCGCGCGGTGAGCAGTTCTTC. Amino acids: CSVRDSARGEQFF.

This clonotype turned up a few times. The chain recombines TRBV4-1 with TRBJ1-4; possible D gene TRBD1, 5 bases. The length of the CDR3 is 15 residues. Looked up from germline, CDR1 is MGHRA and CDR2 is YSYEKL. The V and J ends lost 2 bases and 6 bases respectively, with 13 bases between them. The CDR3 nucleotides read TGCGCCAGCAGCCAAATGCGGCAGGGTTATGAAAAACTGTTTTTT. It translates to CASSQMRQGYEKLFF.

This rearrangement joins TRBV7-2 to TRBJ2-6; the D gene could be TRBD1 or TRBD2 (5 bases each). Trimming took 0 bases from V and 2 from J, leaving 8 bases between them. The CDR3 covers 16 residues. CDR1 SGHTA and CDR2 FQGNSA come from the germline V gene. Here the CDR3 DNA reads TGTGCCAGCAGCTTAGCGGGGGACCCTGGGGCCAACGTCCTGACTTTC. Translating gives CASSLAGDPGANVLTF.

Written as DNA, the CDR3 is TGCAATGCCTCCCGGACTTCGGCGAGCACAGATACGCAGTATTTT. This encodes CNASRTSASTDTQYF. J is TRBJ2-3 and V is TRBV20-1, with a weak D call TRBD2 (5 bases). CDR1 DFQATT and CDR2 SNEGSKA come from the germline V gene (reference sequence). CDR3 size: 15 residues.

This clonotype has just one count. V and J are TRBV7-2 and TRBJ1-5; TRBD1 matches 10 bases. V lost 5 bases and J lost 2; bases outside the gene matches: 9. Germline CDR1 SGHTA, CDR2 FQGNSA. The CDR3 extends over 17 amino acids. The CDR3 region has the DNA TGTGCCAGCAGCGCTAGGGACAGGGGTTGGGGCAATCAGCCCCAGCATTTT. This gives the protein CASSARDRGWGNQPQHF.

This chain uses TRBV7-9 with TRBJ1-1; D uncertain. The CDR3 extends over 13 amino acids. CDR1 SEHNR and CDR2 FQNEAQ come from the germline V gene (reference sequence). V shed 5 bases and J shed 5 bases, with 12 bases lying between them. DNA of the CDR3: TGTGCCAGCAGCATCCTGACCAGTACTGAAGCTTTCTTT. Protein product: CASSILTSTEAFF. The full variable domain, with the rest looked up from reference TRBV7-9 and TRBJ1-1, is DTGVSQNPRHKITKRGQNVTFRCDPISEHNRLYWYRQTLGQGPEFLTYFQNEAQLEKSRLLSDRFSAERPKGSFSTLEIQRTEQGDSAMYLCASSILTSTEAFFGQGTRLTVV.

The table lists this clonotype with a few counts. The V and J genes are TRBV7-9 and TRBJ2-7; 9 bases match TRBD1. Germline CDR1 SEHNR, CDR2 FQNEAQ (reference sequence). The length of the CDR3 is 15 residues. J was trimmed by 6 bases and V by 0 bases; bases with no gene match: 6. The CDR3 here is CASSLAGTGSREQYF. As DNA, the CDR3 is TGTGCCAGCAGCTTAGCCGGGACAGGGTCTCGCGAGCAGTACTTC.

This chain joins TRBV20-1 and TRBJ2-3; 7 bases agree with TRBD1. This CDR3 has 13 residues. The V gene end was trimmed by 7 bases and the J gene end by 2 bases; junction bases not matched to a gene: 6. Looked up from germline, CDR1 is DFQATT and CDR2 is SNEGSKA (reference sequence). In DNA form, the CDR3 reads TGCAGTGGCCCAGGGACAGTCACAGATACGCAGTATTTT. Translation: CSGPGTVTDTQYF.